This T cell receptor beta chain was documented in a study of T cell changes during pregnancy in multiple sclerosis. Measured with immunoSEQ multiplex PCR; TCRdb has only the in-frame clones, and not every one. The profile shows 55,000 to 75,000 clones, about 90% of them singletons. Between the trimmed V and J ends, which lost 2 bases and 0 bases, there was a span of 11 bases. Germline V gene data show CDR1 as KGHSH and CDR2 as LQKENI. The CDR3 is 16 residues long. This sequence originates from a female donor with multiple sclerosis, enrolled in a pregnancy study. Source: peripheral blood, taken after pregnancy. The V call is TRBV18, the J call TRBJ1-3; the D is unclear. The CDR3 spells CASSPWEASSGNTIYF. The CDR3 DNA is TGTGCCAGCTCACCATGGGAGGCAAGCTCTGGAAACACCATATATTTT.